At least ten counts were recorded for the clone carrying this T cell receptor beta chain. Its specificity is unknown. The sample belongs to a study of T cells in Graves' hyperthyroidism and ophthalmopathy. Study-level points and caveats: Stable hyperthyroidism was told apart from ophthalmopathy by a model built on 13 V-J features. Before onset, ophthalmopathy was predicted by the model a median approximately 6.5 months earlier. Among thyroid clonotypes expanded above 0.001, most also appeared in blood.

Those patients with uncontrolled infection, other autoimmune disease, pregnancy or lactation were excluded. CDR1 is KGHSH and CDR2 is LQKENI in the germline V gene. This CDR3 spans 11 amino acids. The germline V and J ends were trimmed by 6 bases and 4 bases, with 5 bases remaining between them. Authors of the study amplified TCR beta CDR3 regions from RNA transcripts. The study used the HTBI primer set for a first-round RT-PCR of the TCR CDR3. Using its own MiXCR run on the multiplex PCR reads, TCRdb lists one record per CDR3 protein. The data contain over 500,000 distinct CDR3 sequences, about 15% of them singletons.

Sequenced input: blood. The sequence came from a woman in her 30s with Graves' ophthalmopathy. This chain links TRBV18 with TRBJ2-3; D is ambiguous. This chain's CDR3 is CASSPADTQYF. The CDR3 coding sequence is TGTGCCAGCTCCCCCGCAGATACGCAGTATTTT.